The rows below give T cell receptor beta chains drawn from one sample of a study of cytomegalovirus exposure and HLA in healthy donors. The method was immunoSEQ multiplex PCR; TCRdb's version includes in-frame clones alone and lacks a portion of them. There are tens of thousands of clones in the sample; roughly 78% occur only once, and approximately 4.6% lies in the top ten. The material sequenced was PBMCs. These receptors all come from a man between 35 and 55 years old in good health and CMV-seronegative. The CDR3 runs from the conserved cysteine through the conserved F or W. Fields, in order: CDR3 DNA, CDR3 protein, J gene, D gene, clone size, V gene. D genes are given only for firm matches. Clone size appears in some rows only: once, few, many, or a class for an expanded clone.

CDR3 DNA: TGTGCCTGCAGGGGGCAAAGGAACACTGAAGCTTTCTTT
CDR3 protein: CACRGQRNTEAFF
J gene: TRBJ1-1
D gene: TRBD1
clone size: NA
V gene: TRBV28

CDR3 DNA: TGTGCCAGCAGCCCAGGACTTCGATCAGATACGCAGTATTTT
CDR3 protein: CASSPGLRSDTQYF
J gene: TRBJ2-3
D gene: NA
clone size: NA
V gene: TRBV9

CDR3 DNA: TGTGCCAGCAGCCAAGGGCAGTCCCACCTGAGGGAGCAGTACTTC
CDR3 protein: CASSQGQSHLREQYF
J gene: TRBJ2-7
D gene: NA
clone size: NA
V gene: TRBV14

CDR3 DNA: TGTGCCAGCAGAGACAGGGGGCCGGGGGACTACACCTTC
CDR3 protein: CASRDRGPGDYTF
J gene: TRBJ1-2
D gene: TRBD1
clone size: NA
V gene: TRBV6-5

CDR3 DNA: TGTGCCAGCAGCACCCACGAGTCCCGCGGCACTGAAGCTTTCTTT
CDR3 protein: CASSTHESRGTEAFF
J gene: TRBJ1-1
D gene: NA
clone size: NA
V gene: TRBV28

CDR3 DNA: TGTGCCAGCAGTGAGGGGGGGTACGAGCAGTACTTC
CDR3 protein: CASSEGGYEQYF
J gene: TRBJ2-7
D gene: TRBD2
clone size: NA
V gene: TRBV6-1

CDR3 DNA: TGTGCCAGCAGCTCCCTAGTGACCCGTATAGCATTGGTAGGAGCTTTCTTT
CDR3 protein: CASSSLVTRIALVGAFF
J gene: TRBJ1-1
D gene: NA
clone size: few
V gene: TRBV7-8

CDR3 DNA: TGTGCCTGGAGTGTAGGGACAGGGGCCATGGAAGAGCAGTACTTC
CDR3 protein: CAWSVGTGAMEEQYF
J gene: TRBJ2-7
D gene: TRBD1
clone size: once
V gene: TRBV30

CDR3 DNA: TGTGCCAGCTCACCATATCCCCTTCGAGAGATTGGAGGCTCCTACAATGAGCAGTTCTTC
CDR3 protein: CASSPYPLREIGGSYNEQFF
J gene: TRBJ2-1
D gene: NA
clone size: NA
V gene: TRBV18

CDR3 DNA: TGTGCCAGCAGCCCGGACAGGGTGAACACTGAAGCTTTCTTT
CDR3 protein: CASSPDRVNTEAFF
J gene: TRBJ1-1
D gene: TRBD1
clone size: once
V gene: TRBV7-2

CDR3 DNA: TGTGCCAGCAGTTTGAGGGGGTACGAGCAGTACTTC
CDR3 protein: CASSLRGYEQYF
J gene: TRBJ2-7
D gene: NA
clone size: NA
V gene: TRBV6-5

CDR3 DNA: TGTGCCAGCAGTTACGGTCCGGGGGGAGGAAACACCATATATTTT
CDR3 protein: CASSYGPGGGNTIYF
J gene: TRBJ1-3
D gene: NA
clone size: NA
V gene: TRBV6-5

CDR3 DNA: TGTGCCAGCAGAGCCACAGGGGCGACTAACTACAATGAACAGTTCTTC
CDR3 protein: CASRATGATNYNEQFF
J gene: TRBJ2-1
D gene: TRBD1
clone size: NA
V gene: TRBV2

CDR3 DNA: TGTGCCATCAGTGAGAGTCTAGCGGGATCGCCTCAAGAGCAGTTCTTC
CDR3 protein: CAISESLAGSPQEQFF
J gene: TRBJ2-1
D gene: TRBD2
clone size: NA
V gene: TRBV10-3

CDR3 DNA: TGTGCCAGCAGTTCCACTGGACTAGCGGTGAACACCGGGGAGCTGTTTTTT
CDR3 protein: CASSSTGLAVNTGELFF
J gene: TRBJ2-2
D gene: TRBD2
clone size: NA
V gene: TRBV27

CDR3 DNA: TGTGCCAGCAGCTTATATCAGGGGGGTCAGCATTTT
CDR3 protein: CASSLYQGGQHF
J gene: TRBJ1-5
D gene: TRBD1
clone size: NA
V gene: TRBV7-9

CDR3 DNA: TGTGCCAGCAGACAGGGGGCAGGCAATAATGAAAAACTGTTTTTT
CDR3 protein: CASRQGAGNNEKLFF
J gene: TRBJ1-4
D gene: TRBD1
clone size: NA
V gene: TRBV6-5

CDR3 DNA: TGCAGTGCTCGGAGGAACACTGAAGCTTTCTTT
CDR3 protein: CSARRNTEAFF
J gene: TRBJ1-1
D gene: NA
clone size: NA
V gene: TRBV20-1

CDR3 DNA: TGTGCCAGCAGCTTAGCGCAGGGCAGAAGCTCCTACGAGCAGTACTTC
CDR3 protein: CASSLAQGRSSYEQYF
J gene: TRBJ2-7
D gene: NA
clone size: NA
V gene: TRBV7-8

CDR3 DNA: TGTGCCAGCAGTGCCTCGCGGGAGGTCCGCGAGCAGTACTTC
CDR3 protein: CASSASREVREQYF
J gene: TRBJ2-7
D gene: TRBD2
clone size: once
V gene: TRBV28

CDR3 DNA: TGTGCCAGCAGCGCACGGGACTTCCTGGCCGGAAATGAGCAGTTCTTC
CDR3 protein: CASSARDFLAGNEQFF
J gene: TRBJ2-1
D gene: NA
clone size: NA
V gene: TRBV5-6

CDR3 DNA: TGTGCCAGCAGCGTAGGAGCTAACAGGGGGAACACTGAAGCTTTCTTT
CDR3 protein: CASSVGANRGNTEAFF
J gene: TRBJ1-1
D gene: TRBD1
clone size: NA
V gene: TRBV9

CDR3 DNA: TGCGCCAGCAGCCAAGCGGGAGGGCCTTTCTACGAGCAGTACTTC
CDR3 protein: CASSQAGGPFYEQYF
J gene: TRBJ2-7
D gene: TRBD2
clone size: few
V gene: TRBV4-3

CDR3 DNA: TGTGCCATCAAGAGGGGGGGGTCCGGTGGGACCTACGAGCAGTACTTC
CDR3 protein: CAIKRGGSGGTYEQYF
J gene: TRBJ2-7
D gene: NA
clone size: once
V gene: TRBV10-3

CDR3 DNA: TGTGCCAGCAGCGCACTAGCTAGTGGCGAGCAGTACTTC
CDR3 protein: CASSALASGEQYF
J gene: TRBJ2-7
D gene: NA
clone size: NA
V gene: TRBV9

CDR3 DNA: TGTGCCAGCAGTAGCGGTACTCCCTACGAGCAGTACTTC
CDR3 protein: CASSSGTPYEQYF
J gene: TRBJ2-7
D gene: NA
clone size: NA
V gene: TRBV6-5

CDR3 DNA: TGTGCCAGCAGCTTATATATCGATAGCGGGGACAATACCTACGAGCAGTACTTC
CDR3 protein: CASSLYIDSGDNTYEQYF
J gene: TRBJ2-7
D gene: TRBD2
clone size: NA
V gene: TRBV7-6

CDR3 DNA: TGTGCCAGCAGCTTAGTTAGCGGACAGGGTCCCTCGGGGACCCAGTACTTC
CDR3 protein: CASSLVSGQGPSGTQYF
J gene: TRBJ2-5
D gene: TRBD1
clone size: NA
V gene: TRBV7-2

CDR3 DNA: TGTCCCAGCAGCCCCAGACAGGGAGGCTACACCTTC
CDR3 protein: CPSSPRQGGYTF
J gene: TRBJ1-2
D gene: TRBD1
clone size: NA
V gene: TRBV7-9

CDR3 DNA: TGCAGCGTCGACCCGACAGGACTTAATGAAAAACTGTTTTTT
CDR3 protein: CSVDPTGLNEKLFF
J gene: TRBJ1-4
D gene: NA
clone size: NA
V gene: TRBV29-1

CDR3 DNA: TGTGCCAGTAGTATAGGGGGGGGGCGGAACACTGAAGCTTTCTTT
CDR3 protein: CASSIGGGRNTEAFF
J gene: TRBJ1-1
D gene: NA
clone size: NA
V gene: TRBV19

CDR3 DNA: TGTGCCAGCAGTTTACTTACAGGGGCCACTGAAGCTTTCTTT
CDR3 protein: CASSLLTGATEAFF
J gene: TRBJ1-1
D gene: TRBD1
clone size: NA
V gene: TRBV27

CDR3 DNA: TGTGCCAGTAGGCAGGGACAGGGGAACTATGGCTACACCTTC
CDR3 protein: CASRQGQGNYGYTF
J gene: TRBJ1-2
D gene: TRBD1
clone size: NA
V gene: TRBV19